In its sample, the clone carrying this TCR beta chain was seen many times. Its target is not known. The CDR3 has 13 residues. Deletions cut 3 bases from V and 4 bases from J, with 7 bases between. The germline CDR1 and CDR2 sequences are LNHNV and YYDKDF (reference sequence). The record originates from a study of metastatic and nonmetastatic thyroid tumors. Background on the study: Peripheral blood and tumor or nodule samples from malignant and benign thyroid patients were compared.

Per the study methods: Across clinicopathological groups, CDR3 differences served as the basis for building a distant-metastasis classifier for papillary thyroid cancer. TCRdb re-processed the PCR reads through MiXCR. The V and J calls follow TCRdb's processing rather than the paper's. Of some 24,000 clones in the sample, over 20% were seen once. Study findings and constraints: Significantly higher TCR beta diversity was reportedly seen in malignant thyroid tumors than benign nodules, in blood and tumor.

Each patient went into thyroid surgery without having received any treatment. The sample consisted of blood. The clonotype comes from a male donor with papillary thyroid cancer or a benign thyroid nodule (not recorded which). Some clones in this sample may be carry-over from other donors' samples. This chain uses TRBV15 with TRBJ2-1; D unclear. CDR3 sequence (DNA): TGTGCCACCAGCAGTGGAATTTACAATGAGCAGTTCTTC. Translating gives CATSSGIYNEQFF.